This T cell receptor (beta chain) was identified during a study of CXCR3-negative and CXCR3-positive naive CD8 T cells. UMI-labeled 5' RACE yielded the TRB cDNA libraries. TCRdb re-called the 5' RACE reads; every CDR3 protein appears as one record, without DNA. Its clone listing holds about 22,000 distinct CDR3 sequences. Study conclusions and caveats: Diversity in memory CD8+ cells fell much lower than the comparably high levels seen in both naive subsets. The study found that naive CXCR3-negative and CXCR3-positive cells shared TRBV-TRBJ usage, while memory cells differed.

Concerning this clonotype: Its antigen is undetermined.

CDR1 and CDR2 from the germline V gene are SGHVS and FNYEAQ. The CDR3 totals 17 residues. This chain joins TRBV7-6 and TRBJ2-1; TCRdb gives TRBD2 as the D gene, but with no DNA this cannot be confirmed. This receptor was identified in a human donor in good health. Some clones in this sample may be carry-over from other donors' samples. Sequencing input: memory CD8+ T cells from blood. The chain's CDR3 is CASSPSSGGPSYNEQFF.